This TCR beta chain is from a study of Ad26.COV2.S vaccination and SARS-CoV-2 variants. Study details: Donor was in the COV1001 Ad26.COV2.S trial arm.

General study points: Spike-specific TCR breadth in vaccine recipients exceeded that seen in placebo recipients.

Profiled with immunoSEQ multiplex PCR; TCRdb holds only in-frame clones, not every one. The data show about 350,000 clones, with roughly 85% seen just once and 3% to 4% held by the top ten. A note on this clone: What it binds is unknown.

Treatment here: over 15 received Ad26.COV2.S at low or high dose, single or two shots; about 5 received placebo; per-sample allocation not given. Each sample was drawn 63 days after the first injection (of vaccine or placebo). Aged 18-55 years, donor was enrolled in Boston in 2020. Wuhan-strain spike was delivered by a replication-incompetent Ad26 vector. The CDR3 runs 13 residues. J lost 2 bases, V lost 7 bases, and 3 bases had no gene match. Per germline, CDR1 MNHEY and CDR2 SVGAGI. This receptor was taken from a person between 18 and 59 years old who received the Ad26.COV2.S COVID-19 vaccine or a placebo. The sample was peripheral blood, taken in a trial of Ad26.COV2.S vaccine versus placebo. The chain links TRBV6-5 to TRBJ2-7; TRBD1 matches 9 bases. CDR3 DNA sequence: TGTGCCAGCATAGGACAGGGGCCCTACGAGCAGTACTTC. The encoded protein is CASIGQGPYEQYF.